A selection of T cell receptor beta chains follows, all from one sample in a study of cytomegalovirus exposure and HLA in healthy donors. Profiling relied on immunoSEQ multiplex PCR, and the TCRdb table lists in-frame clones only, not all of them. The sample carries roughly 130,000 clones, roughly 91% recorded once. The specimen sequenced was PBMCs. The source is a man younger than 40 in good health and CMV-seronegative. CDR3s include the opening cysteine and the closing phenylalanine or tryptophan.

V gene,J gene,CDR3 protein
TRBV5-8,TRBJ2-1,CASSLTKISSVYNEQFF
TRBV5-6,TRBJ2-5,CASSFLGGGAKTQYF
TRBV6-1,TRBJ1-5,CASSLDRGEGQPQHF
TRBV4-3,TRBJ2-7,CASSQGQGAGEQYF
TRBV27,TRBJ1-2,CASRRTGSYGYTF
TRBV5-1,TRBJ2-7,CASSGGASSYEQYF
TRBV9,TRBJ2-5,CASSVGGGKQETQYF
TRBV18,TRBJ2-7,CASSPRAGLDYEQYF
TRBV6-5,TRBJ2-3,CASSRQTSFGDTQYF
TRBV5-6,TRBJ1-2,CASSLKTGWNYGYTF
TRBV28,TRBJ1-1,CASTVGQGYTEAFF
TRBV14,TRBJ2-2,CASSQESLAGGELFF
TRBV7-9,TRBJ1-4,CASSSYRATNEKLFF
TRBV5-1,TRBJ1-1,CASSHQGARTEAFF
TRBV6-5,TRBJ2-7,CASSFGQGASYEQYF
TRBV4-1,TRBJ2-1,CASSQDGYNEQFF
TRBV29-1,TRBJ1-4,CSAVVTNEKLFF
TRBV19,TRBJ2-1,CASSLGQYNEQFF
TRBV11-2,TRBJ1-3,CASSLMGSRAGNTIYF
TRBV4-3,TRBJ2-5,CASSQGDRAYQETQYF
TRBV5-1,TRBJ2-1,CASSFRWLGEYNEQFF
TRBV9,TRBJ1-3,CASSPTGVGSGNTIYF
TRBV6-1,TRBJ1-2,CATTDRNYGYTF
TRBV12-5,TRBJ1-6,CASGPGQGIASPLHF
TRBV10-1,TRBJ1-5,CASNSDRDSNQPQHF
TRBV7-2,TRBJ2-1,CASSLAVTSGGLYNEQFF
TRBV4-2,TRBJ2-6,CASSQTGIGANVLTF
TRBV5-4,TRBJ2-7,CASSTGGYEQYF
TRBV7-9,TRBJ1-5,CATTDSDSLLQPQHF
TRBV5-1,TRBJ2-5,CASGLEGRNWGAQYF
TRBV7-2,TRBJ1-2,CASSITGQGDYGYTF
TRBV14,TRBJ1-1,CASSQHVGQTLNTEAFF
TRBV28,TRBJ2-7,CASSLSPGSGYEQYF
TRBV11-2,TRBJ2-2,CASSLNTGLTGELFF
TRBV7-9,TRBJ2-7,CASSYGMTYEQYF
TRBV28,TRBJ2-5,CASSFLGSGQAETQYF
TRBV27,TRBJ2-7,CASSLSGSGYEQYF
TRBV27,TRBJ2-7,CASKEKSYEQYF
TRBV28,TRBJ1-1,CASSLGSAGPNFWAFF
TRBV6-6,TRBJ1-5,CASGLGGSYQPQHF
TRBV28,TRBJ2-1,CASKEGLAGEQFF
TRBV27,TRBJ2-1,CASSPSGADEQFF
TRBV11-2,TRBJ2-2,CASSPRWELFF
TRBV5-4,TRBJ1-2,CASSRDINYGYTF
TRBV6-6,TRBJ2-3,CASSQQGSNTQYF
TRBV6-6,TRBJ1-2,CASSPQGAGYTF
TRBV28,TRBJ2-5,CASSLLSGGAQTQYF
TRBV9,TRBJ2-5,CASSVNLMETQYF
TRBV6-1,TRBJ1-2,CASSVQGGDGYTF
TRBV2,TRBJ2-7,CASSSPSPGTSGGSPSHEQYF